Each of the 16 T cell receptor beta chains below was sequenced from the same sample in a study of patients and donors after allogeneic stem cell transplantation. TCRdb re-analysed the RT-PCR reads in MiXCR, keeping a single row per CDR3 protein. The table has under 200,000 distinct CDR3 sequences, 20% to 25% seen once. Sequenced: blood, either unsorted or a sorted T cell fraction (not recorded which). All receptors derive from a human donor who was either an allogeneic HSCT recipient or a stem cell or donor lymphocyte infusion donor (not recorded which). It is not recorded whose cells these are; they may come from a transplant donor.

V is TRBV9 and J is TRBJ2-1; 10 bases line up with TRBD2. Trimming removed 1 base from V and 4 bases from J; junction bases left unmatched: 2. CDR3 length equals 15 residues. From germline, CDR1 is SGDLS and CDR2 YYNGEE. The CDR3: CASSVWTSGYNEQFF. The DNA of the CDR3 is TGTGCCAGCAGCGTATGGACTAGCGGTTACAATGAGCAGTTCTTC.

The chain links TRBV28 to TRBJ2-1; the D gene is possibly TRBD2 (5 bases). This CDR3 region has 12 residues. V was clipped by 7 bases and J by 7 bases, with 11 bases between them. The germline V gene has CDR1 MDHEN and CDR2 SYDVKM. The CDR3 is CASIRRGNEQFF. The CDR3 DNA is TGTGCCAGCATACGACGGGGAAATGAGCAGTTCTTC.

This clonotype was detected ten times or more. V gene TRBV21-1 combines with J gene TRBJ1-5; the listed D gene, TRBD1, was not tested against the DNA. TRBV21-1 is designated a pseudogene. The CDR3 contains 17 residues. The DNA for the CDR3 is TGTGCCAGCAGCAGGAACAGGGGGAAAGGGAGCAATCAGCCCCAGCATTTT. Translated: CASSRNRGKGSNQPQHF.

The V and J genes are TRBV20-1 and TRBJ2-3; D remains unclear. Germline CDR1 reads DFQATT; CDR2 reads SNEGSKA (reference sequence). The length of the CDR3 is 11 residues. Trimming removed 5 bases from V and 3 bases from J, with 6 bases in between. CDR3 loop: CSALLTDTQYF. The CDR3 nucleotides read TGCAGTGCTCTCTTAACAGATACGCAGTATTTT.

In its sample, this clonotype was seen a few times. The V gene is TRBV13, the J gene TRBJ1-1, with a weak D call TRBD1 (6 bases). Germline V gene data show CDR1 as PRHDT and CDR2 as FYEKMQ (reference sequence). Trimming shortened V by 5 bases and J by 10 bases, and 14 bases separated the two germline ends. The CDR3 extends over 12 amino acids. CDR3 sequence (DNA): TGTGCCAGCAGCCCCGGGGGCGGCCGAGCTTTCTTT. It specifies CASSPGGGRAFF.

This clonotype appeared a few times. The chain employs TRBV5-1 and TRBJ2-1, with 9 bases aligning to TRBD1. V was pared by 4 bases and J by 4 bases, with 6 bases of the junction left unmatched. Germline V gene sequence: CDR1 SGHRS, CDR2 YFSETQ. There are 15 residues in the CDR3. The CDR3, as DNA: TGCGCCAGCAGCCCGACAGGGGGTCCGTACAATGAGCAGTTCTTC. Its protein product is CASSPTGGPYNEQFF.

The chain joins TRBV21-1 to TRBJ1-2. TRBV21-1 is a pseudogene. The CDR3 length is 12 residues. CDR3 nucleotide sequence: TGTGCCAGCAGCAGGGGATACTATGGCTACACCTTC. Protein sequence: CASSRGYYGYTF.

In its sample, this clonotype was seen once. This chain joins TRBV14 and TRBJ2-3, with 8 bases that match TRBD1. CDR3 length equals 17 residues. CDR1 is SGHDN and CDR2 is FVKESK in the germline V gene. Trimming took 4 bases from V and 2 from J; bases not matched to a gene: 11. CDR3 in amino acids: CASSRKTDRVFTDTQYF. CDR3 bases: TGTGCCAGCAGCCGCAAAACGGACAGGGTATTCACAGATACGCAGTATTTT.

The chain has TRBV15 and TRBJ1-1; 8 bases fit TRBD1. The CDR3 runs to 15 residues. V lost 5 bases, J lost 0 bases, and 5 bases stayed unmatched. Germline V gene sequence: CDR1 LNHNV, CDR2 YYDKDF (reference sequence). DNA for the CDR3: TGTGCCACCAGCGACCAGACAGGGGTGAACACTGAAGCTTTCTTT. It is translated as CATSDQTGVNTEAFF.

This clonotype was recorded a few times. V and J are TRBV12-3 or TRBV12-4 and TRBJ2-2; no reliable D call. V gave up 3 bases and J gave up 0 bases, with 8 bases separating them. This CDR3 has 15 residues. CDR3 protein: CASSFPRTNTGELFF. The CDR3 bases are TGTGCCAGCAGTTTCCCTAGAACGAACACCGGGGAGCTGTTTTTT.

The table lists this clonotype with a few counts. The V call is TRBV2, the J call TRBJ1-6; 7 bases fit TRBD1. CDR3 length equals 14 residues. Germline CDR1 is SNHLY and CDR2 is FYNNEI. J was trimmed by 7 bases and V by 9 bases; bases with no gene match: 9. In DNA form, the CDR3 reads TGTGCCAGTACGGGACAGCGCTCAAATTCACCCCTCCACTTT. Translating it yields CASTGQRSNSPLHF. Using reference TRBV2 and TRBJ1-6 for the parts outside the CDR3, the full variable domain is EPEVTQTPSHQVTQMGQEVILRCVPISNHLYFYWYRQILGQKVEFLVSFYNNEISEKSEIFDDQFSVERPDGSNFTLKIRSTKLEDSAMYFCASTGQRSNSPLHFGNGTRLTVT.

The J gene is TRBJ1-4, the V gene TRBV18; D not certain. Germline-derived CDR1 and CDR2 are KGHSH and LQKENI. This CDR3 is built from 14 residues. V was clipped by 2 bases and J by 12 bases, with 16 bases between them. This CDR3 reads CASSPGSGHRQLFF. In DNA form, the CDR3 reads TGTGCCAGCTCACCAGGATCTGGTCATCGACAACTGTTTTTT.

The rearrangement uses TRBV7-9 and TRBJ2-4, with 7 bases lining up with TRBD1. In germline, CDR1 is SEHNR, CDR2 FQNEAQ (reference sequence). This CDR3 contains 16 residues. With V trimmed by 4 bases and J by 0 bases, 6 bases remained unmatched. The CDR3 is CASSSDRSLAKNIQYF. The CDR3 DNA is TGTGCCAGCAGCTCGGACAGGAGTTTAGCCAAAAACATTCAGTACTTC.

This chain joins TRBV12-3 or TRBV12-4 and TRBJ2-1; 14 nucleotides align to TRBD2. The CDR3 is made up of 15 amino acids. With 4 bases clipped from V and 13 bases from J, the junction kept 9 bases outside the gene matches. The CDR3 loop is CASSSPGLAGVGQFF. CDR3 bases: TGTGCCAGCAGTTCGCCGGGACTAGCGGGAGTCGGACAGTTCTTC.

The genes are TRBV12-5 and TRBJ2-5; 8 bases are a match to TRBD1. Per the germline V gene, CDR1 is LGHNT and CDR2 is FRNRAP. This CDR3 has 14 residues. V trimming: 5 bases; J trimming: 5 bases; junction bases outside the gene matches: 7. The CDR3 loop reads CASGRTGTEETQYF. DNA for the CDR3: TGTGCTAGTGGTCGGACAGGGACCGAGGAGACCCAGTACTTC.

The chain is built from TRBV12-3 or TRBV12-4 and TRBJ1-1; D remains ambiguous. Trimming took 6 bases from V and 1 from J, leaving 12 bases between them. CDR3 length: 14 residues. The CDR3 loop is CASSPHSANTEAFF. The CDR3 DNA reads as TGTGCCAGCAGCCCACACAGCGCGAACACTGAAGCTTTCTTT.